This record looks at one TCR beta chain sequence and its context. Its antigen is not known. PBMCs were isolated at a quantity of at least 6.5 million per sample. Samples each yielded at least 5 micrograms of total RNA. A second PCR, run for 7 to 11 cycles, used a sample-barcoded 5' primer plus a J-beta primer mix. In TCRdb, the 5' RACE reads were re-called with MiXCR into one record per CDR3 protein. This table has fewer than 2,000,000 distinct CDR3 sequences, 30% to 40% appearing once. This entry belongs to a study of blood T cells in healthy people across ages. The V gene's germline CDR1 is MNHEY and CDR2 SVGAGI. V shed 8 bases, J shed 6 bases, and the junction held 9 bases outside the gene matches. The CDR3 loop spans 14 amino acids. Study-wide points: A strong correlation was seen between TCR beta diversity and naive T cell percentage.

Sequenced: blood. This TCR was recovered from a human donor in good health. The genes are TRBV6-5 and TRBJ2-2; the match to TRBD1 covers 7 bases. This CDR3 is CASRQQGLPGELFF. The CDR3 coding sequence is TGTGCCAGCCGCCAACAGGGGCTCCCCGGGGAGCTGTTTTTT.